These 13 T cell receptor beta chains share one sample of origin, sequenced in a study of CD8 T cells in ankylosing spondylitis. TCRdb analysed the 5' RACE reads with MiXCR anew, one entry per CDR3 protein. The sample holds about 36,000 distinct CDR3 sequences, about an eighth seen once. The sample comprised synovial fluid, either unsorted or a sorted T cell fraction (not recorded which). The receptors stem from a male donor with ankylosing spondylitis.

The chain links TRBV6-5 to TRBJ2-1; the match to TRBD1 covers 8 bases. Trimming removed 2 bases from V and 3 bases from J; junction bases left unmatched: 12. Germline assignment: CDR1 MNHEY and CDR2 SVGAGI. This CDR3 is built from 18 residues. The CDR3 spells CASSYTTRWDRLYNEQFF. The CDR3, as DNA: TGTGCCAGCAGTTACACCACCCGGTGGGACAGGCTCTACAATGAGCAGTTCTTC.

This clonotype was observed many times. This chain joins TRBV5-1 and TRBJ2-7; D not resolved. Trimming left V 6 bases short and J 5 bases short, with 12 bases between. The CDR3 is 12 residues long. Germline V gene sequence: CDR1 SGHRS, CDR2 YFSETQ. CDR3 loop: CASNSHDDEQYF. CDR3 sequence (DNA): TGCGCCAGCAACTCACATGACGACGAGCAGTACTTC.

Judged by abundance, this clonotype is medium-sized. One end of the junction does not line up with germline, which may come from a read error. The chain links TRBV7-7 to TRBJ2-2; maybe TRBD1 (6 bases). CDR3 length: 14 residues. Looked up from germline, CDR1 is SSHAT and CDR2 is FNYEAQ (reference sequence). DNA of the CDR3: TGTGCTAGCAGCCTAAAGACAGGCTCCGGGGAGCTGTTTTTT. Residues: CASSLKTGSGELFF.

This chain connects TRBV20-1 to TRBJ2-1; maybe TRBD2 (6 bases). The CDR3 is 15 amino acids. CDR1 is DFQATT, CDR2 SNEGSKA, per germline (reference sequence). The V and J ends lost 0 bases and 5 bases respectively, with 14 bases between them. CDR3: CSARDYTGDDNEQFF. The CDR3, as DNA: TGCAGTGCTAGAGATTATACGGGAGACGACAATGAGCAGTTCTTC.

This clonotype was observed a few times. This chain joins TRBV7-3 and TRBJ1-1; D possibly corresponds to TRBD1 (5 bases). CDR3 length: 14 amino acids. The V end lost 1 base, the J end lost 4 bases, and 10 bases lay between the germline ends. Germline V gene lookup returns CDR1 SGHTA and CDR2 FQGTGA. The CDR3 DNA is TGTGCCAGCAGCTTAATTGGGGGGTCCACTGAAGCTTTCTTT. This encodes CASSLIGGSTEAFF.

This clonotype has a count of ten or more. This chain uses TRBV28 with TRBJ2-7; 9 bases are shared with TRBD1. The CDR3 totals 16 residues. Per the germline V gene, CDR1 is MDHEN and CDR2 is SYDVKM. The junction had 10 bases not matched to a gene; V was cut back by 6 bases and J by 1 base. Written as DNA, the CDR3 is TGTGCCAGCAGGGATACAGGGGGCGGATCGTCCTACGAGCAGTACTTC. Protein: CASRDTGGGSSYEQYF.

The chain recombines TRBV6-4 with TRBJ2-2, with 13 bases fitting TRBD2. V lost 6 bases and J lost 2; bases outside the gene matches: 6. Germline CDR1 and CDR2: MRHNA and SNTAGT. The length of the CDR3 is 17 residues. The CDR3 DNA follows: TGTGCCAGCAGAGACAGACTAGCGGGGGGAAACACCGGGGAGCTGTTTTTT. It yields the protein CASRDRLAGGNTGELFF.

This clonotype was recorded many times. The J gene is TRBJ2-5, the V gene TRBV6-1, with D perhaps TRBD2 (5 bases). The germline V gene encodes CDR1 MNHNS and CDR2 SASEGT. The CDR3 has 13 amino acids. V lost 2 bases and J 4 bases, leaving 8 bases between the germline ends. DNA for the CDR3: TGTGCCAGCAGTGAACGGGGTGGAGAGACCCAGTACTTC. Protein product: CASSERGGETQYF.

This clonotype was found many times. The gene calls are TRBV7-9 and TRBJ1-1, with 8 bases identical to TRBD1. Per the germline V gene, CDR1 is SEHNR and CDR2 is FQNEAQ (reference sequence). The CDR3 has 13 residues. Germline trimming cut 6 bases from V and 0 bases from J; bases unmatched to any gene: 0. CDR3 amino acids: CASRTGVNTEAFF. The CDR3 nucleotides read TGTGCCAGCAGGACAGGGGTGAACACTGAAGCTTTCTTT.

Written as DNA, the CDR3 is TGTGCCAGCAGCCAACTCTCAGGGGGAAACACTGAAGCTTTCTTT. As protein: CASSQLSGGNTEAFF. This sequence joins TRBV14 and TRBJ1-1, with 7 bases matching TRBD1. CDR3 length equals 15 residues. After removal of 2 bases from V and 2 bases from J, the junction contained 5 bases not matched to a gene. Germline V gene sequence: CDR1 SGHDN, CDR2 FVKESK.

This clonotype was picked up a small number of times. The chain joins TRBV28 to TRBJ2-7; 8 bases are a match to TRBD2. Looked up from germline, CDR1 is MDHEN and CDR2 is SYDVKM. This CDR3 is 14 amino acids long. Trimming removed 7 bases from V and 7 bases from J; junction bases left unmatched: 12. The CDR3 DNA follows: TGTGCCAGCACTTTTAGCGGGGCCTACGATGAGCAGTACTTC. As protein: CASTFSGAYDEQYF.

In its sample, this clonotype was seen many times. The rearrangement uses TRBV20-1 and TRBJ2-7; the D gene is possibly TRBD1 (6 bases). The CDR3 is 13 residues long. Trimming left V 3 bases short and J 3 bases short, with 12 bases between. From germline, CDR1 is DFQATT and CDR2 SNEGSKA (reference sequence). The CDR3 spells CSARTLTGYEQYF. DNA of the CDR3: TGCAGTGCTAGGACCCTGACAGGCTACGAGCAGTACTTC.

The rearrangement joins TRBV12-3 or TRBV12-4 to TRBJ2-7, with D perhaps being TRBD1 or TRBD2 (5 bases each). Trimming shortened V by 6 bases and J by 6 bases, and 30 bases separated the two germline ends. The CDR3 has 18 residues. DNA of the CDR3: TGTGCCAGCAGCCAAAAGCTTCCAGGGACCTATGTGAGCCCCGAGCAGTACTTC. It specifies CASSQKLPGTYVSPEQYF.